The present T cell receptor (beta chain) was sequenced within a study of blood T cell repertoires in COVID-19. Study information: T cells, B-cell-depleted T cells, or PBMCs provided the cDNA or gDNA that served as material.

Method: immunoSEQ multiplex PCR; TCRdb's copy keeps in-frame clones and lacks some. The sample includes about 80,000 clones, around 82% of them seen just once. This CDR3 is built from 12 residues. The V and J ends lost 7 bases and 10 bases respectively, with 16 bases between them. This clonotype was obtained from a man in his fifties or sixties with acute or convalescent COVID-19. The chain has TRBV12-3 or TRBV12-4 and TRBJ1-1, with D possibly being TRBD1 (5 bases). Input material: peripheral blood. The chain's CDR3 is CASTTTGRGAFF. Here the CDR3 DNA reads TGTGCCAGCACCACCACGGGGCGGGGAGCTTTCTTT.